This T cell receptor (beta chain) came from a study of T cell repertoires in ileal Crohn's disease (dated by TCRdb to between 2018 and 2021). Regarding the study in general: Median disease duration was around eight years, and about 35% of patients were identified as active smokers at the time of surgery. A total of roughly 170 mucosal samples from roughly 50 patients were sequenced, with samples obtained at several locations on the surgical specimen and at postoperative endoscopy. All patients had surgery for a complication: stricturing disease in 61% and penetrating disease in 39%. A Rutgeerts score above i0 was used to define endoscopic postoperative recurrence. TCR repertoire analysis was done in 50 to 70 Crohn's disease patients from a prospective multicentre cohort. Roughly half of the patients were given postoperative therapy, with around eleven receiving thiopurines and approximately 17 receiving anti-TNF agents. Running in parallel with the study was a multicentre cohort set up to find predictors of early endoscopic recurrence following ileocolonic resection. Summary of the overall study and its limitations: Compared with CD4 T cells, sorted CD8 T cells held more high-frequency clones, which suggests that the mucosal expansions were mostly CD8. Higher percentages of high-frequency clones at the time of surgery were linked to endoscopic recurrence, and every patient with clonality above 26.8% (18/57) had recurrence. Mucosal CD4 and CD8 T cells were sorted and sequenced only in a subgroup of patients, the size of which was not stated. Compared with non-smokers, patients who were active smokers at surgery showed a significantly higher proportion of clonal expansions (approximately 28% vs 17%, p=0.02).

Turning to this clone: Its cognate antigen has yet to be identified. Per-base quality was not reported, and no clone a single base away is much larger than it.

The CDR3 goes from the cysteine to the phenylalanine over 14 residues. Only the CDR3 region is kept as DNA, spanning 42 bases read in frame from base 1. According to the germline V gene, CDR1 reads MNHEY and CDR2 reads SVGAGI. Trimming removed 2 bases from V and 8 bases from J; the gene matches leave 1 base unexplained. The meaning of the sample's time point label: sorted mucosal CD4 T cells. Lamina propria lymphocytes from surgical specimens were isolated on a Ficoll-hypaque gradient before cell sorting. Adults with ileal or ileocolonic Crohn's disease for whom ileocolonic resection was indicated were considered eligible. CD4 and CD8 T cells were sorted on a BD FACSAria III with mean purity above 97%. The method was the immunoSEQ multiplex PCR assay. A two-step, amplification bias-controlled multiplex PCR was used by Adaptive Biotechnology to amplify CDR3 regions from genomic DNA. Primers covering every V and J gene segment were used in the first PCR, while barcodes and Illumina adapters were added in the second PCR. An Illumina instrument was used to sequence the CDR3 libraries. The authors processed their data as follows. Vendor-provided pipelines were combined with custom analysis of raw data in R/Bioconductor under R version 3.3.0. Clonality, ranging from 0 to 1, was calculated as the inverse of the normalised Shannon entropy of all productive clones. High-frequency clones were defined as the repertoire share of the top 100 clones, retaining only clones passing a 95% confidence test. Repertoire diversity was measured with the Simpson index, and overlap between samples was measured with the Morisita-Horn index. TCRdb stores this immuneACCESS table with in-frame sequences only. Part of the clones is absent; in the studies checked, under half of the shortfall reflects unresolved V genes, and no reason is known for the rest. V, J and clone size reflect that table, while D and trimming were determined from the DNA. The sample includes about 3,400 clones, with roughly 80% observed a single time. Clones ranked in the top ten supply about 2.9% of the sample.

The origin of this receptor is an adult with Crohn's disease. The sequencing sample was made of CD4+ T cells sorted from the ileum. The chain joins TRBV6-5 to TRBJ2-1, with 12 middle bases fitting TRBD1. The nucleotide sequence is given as TGTGCCAGCAGTTACGGGGACAGGGGGCATGAGCAGTTCTTC. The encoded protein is CASSYGDRGHEQFF.